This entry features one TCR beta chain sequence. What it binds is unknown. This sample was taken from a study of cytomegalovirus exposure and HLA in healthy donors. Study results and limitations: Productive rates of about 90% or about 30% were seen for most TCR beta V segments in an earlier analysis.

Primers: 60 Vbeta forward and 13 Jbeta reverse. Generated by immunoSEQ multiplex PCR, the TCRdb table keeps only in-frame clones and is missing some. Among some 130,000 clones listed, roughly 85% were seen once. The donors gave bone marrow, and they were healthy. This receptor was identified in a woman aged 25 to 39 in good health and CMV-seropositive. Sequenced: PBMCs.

In DNA, the CDR3 is TGTGCCAGCAGTTACTCCCTATCGGGGGGCGGTGAGCAGTTCTTC. Translated, it gives CASSYSLSGGGEQFF. The chain carries TRBV6-6 and TRBJ2-1; D possibly corresponds to TRBD2 (7 bases). Germline V gene sequence: CDR1 MNHNY, CDR2 SVGAGI (reference sequence). This CDR3 contains 15 residues. V lost 0 bases and J lost 9, with 15 bases in between.